Here is one T cell receptor (beta chain) with its context. From germline, CDR1 is MGHRA and CDR2 YSYEKL. The CDR3 is 18 residues long. V was pared by 0 bases and J by 5 bases, with 11 bases of the junction left unmatched. As processed by the authors: Amplifying reference gene primers gave estimates of nucleated cell counts. Profiling relied on immunoSEQ multiplex PCR, and the TCRdb table lists in-frame clones only, not all of them. That table furnishes V, J and clone size, whereas the DNA furnished D and trimming. The sample includes under 100,000 clones, roughly nine tenths of them seen just once. These data belong to a study of blood T cell repertoires in COVID-19. Study in general: From the United States, Italy and Spain came samples of acute and convalescent COVID-19. From T cells, B-cell-depleted T cells, or PBMCs came the material, which was cDNA or gDNA.

The TCR sequence derives from a woman aged 70-85 years with acute or convalescent COVID-19. The chain carries TRBV4-1 and TRBJ2-2; TRBD1 agrees at 8 bases. The sample comprised peripheral blood. The CDR3 nucleotides read TGCGCCAGCAGCCAAGAATCCGGACAGGGCGCGTGGACCGGGGAGCTGTTTTTT. This translates into CASSQESGQGAWTGELFF.